This T cell receptor beta chain was sequenced during a study of OX40 agonist ivuxolimab in advanced cancers. Germline CDR1 is KGHSH and CDR2 is LQKENI. There are 12 residues in the CDR3. V was pared by 2 bases and J by 6 bases, with 5 bases between. Libraries were prepared by immunoSEQ multiplex PCR; TCRdb keeps only in-frame clonotypes and omits some of them. The table records 18,000 or so clones, approximately 80% of them present only once. The rearrangement joins TRBV18 to TRBJ2-1; D call uncertain. This material consisted of CD4+ or CD8+ T cells sorted from blood, taken in a trial of the OX40 agonist ivuxolimab. This clonotype was obtained from an adult with an advanced solid tumor such as melanoma, head and neck, liver or kidney cancer. CDR3 DNA sequence: TGTGCCAGCTCACCAGGCGTCAATGAGCAGTTCTTC. Amino acids: CASSPGVNEQFF.